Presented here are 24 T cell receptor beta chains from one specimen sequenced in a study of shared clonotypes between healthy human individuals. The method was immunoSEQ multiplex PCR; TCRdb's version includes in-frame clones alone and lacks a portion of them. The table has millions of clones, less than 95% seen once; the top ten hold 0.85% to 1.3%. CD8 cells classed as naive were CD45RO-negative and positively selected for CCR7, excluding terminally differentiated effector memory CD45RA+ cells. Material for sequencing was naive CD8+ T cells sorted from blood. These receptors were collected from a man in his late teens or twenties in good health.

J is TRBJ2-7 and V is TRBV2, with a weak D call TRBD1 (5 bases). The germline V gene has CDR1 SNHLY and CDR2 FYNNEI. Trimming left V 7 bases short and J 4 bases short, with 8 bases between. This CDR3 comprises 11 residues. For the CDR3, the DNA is TGTGCCAGCAAGACAGCTTACGAGCAGTACTTC. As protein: CASKTAYEQYF.

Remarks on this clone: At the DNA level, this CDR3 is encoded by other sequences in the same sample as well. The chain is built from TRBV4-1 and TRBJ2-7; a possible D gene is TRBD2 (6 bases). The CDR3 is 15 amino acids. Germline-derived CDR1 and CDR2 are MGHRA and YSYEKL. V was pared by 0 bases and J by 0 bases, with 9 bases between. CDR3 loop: CASSQDSGASYEQYF. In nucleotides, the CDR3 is TGCGCCAGCAGCCAAGATTCGGGAGCCTCCTACGAGCAGTACTTC.

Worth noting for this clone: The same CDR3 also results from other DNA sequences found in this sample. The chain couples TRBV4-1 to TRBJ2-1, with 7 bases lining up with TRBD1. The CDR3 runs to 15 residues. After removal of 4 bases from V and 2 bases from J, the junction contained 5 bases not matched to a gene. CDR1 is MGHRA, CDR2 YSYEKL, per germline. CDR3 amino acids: CASSLNRGTYNEQFF. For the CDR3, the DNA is TGCGCCAGCAGCCTTAACAGGGGAACCTACAATGAGCAGTTCTTC.

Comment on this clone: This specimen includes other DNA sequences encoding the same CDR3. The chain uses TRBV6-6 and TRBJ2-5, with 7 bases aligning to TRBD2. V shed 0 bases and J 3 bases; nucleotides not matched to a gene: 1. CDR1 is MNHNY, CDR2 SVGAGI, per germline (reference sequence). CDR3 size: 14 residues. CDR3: CASSYSGREETQYF. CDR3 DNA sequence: TGTGCCAGCAGTTACTCGGGGAGGGAAGAGACCCAGTACTTC.

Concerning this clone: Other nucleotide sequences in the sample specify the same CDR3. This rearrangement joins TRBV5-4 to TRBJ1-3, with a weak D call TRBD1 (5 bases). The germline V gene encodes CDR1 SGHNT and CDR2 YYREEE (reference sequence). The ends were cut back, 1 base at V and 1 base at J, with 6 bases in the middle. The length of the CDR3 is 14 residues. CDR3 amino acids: CASSLSGSGNTIYF. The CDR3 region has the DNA TGTGCCAGCAGCTTGTCAGGGTCTGGAAACACCATATATTTT.

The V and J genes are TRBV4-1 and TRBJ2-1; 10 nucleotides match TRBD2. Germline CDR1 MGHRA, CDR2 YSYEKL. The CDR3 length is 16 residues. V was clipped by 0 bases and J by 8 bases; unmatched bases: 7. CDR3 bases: TGCGCCAGCAGCCAAGACACTAGCGGGATTAGCTATGAGCAGTTCTTC. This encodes CASSQDTSGISYEQFF.

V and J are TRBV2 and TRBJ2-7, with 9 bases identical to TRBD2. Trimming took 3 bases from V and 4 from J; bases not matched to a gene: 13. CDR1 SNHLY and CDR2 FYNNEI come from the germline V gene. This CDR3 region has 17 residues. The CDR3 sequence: CASSDPKGSGSEYEQYF. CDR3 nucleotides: TGTGCCAGCAGTGACCCCAAGGGTAGCGGGAGTGAGTACGAGCAGTACTTC.

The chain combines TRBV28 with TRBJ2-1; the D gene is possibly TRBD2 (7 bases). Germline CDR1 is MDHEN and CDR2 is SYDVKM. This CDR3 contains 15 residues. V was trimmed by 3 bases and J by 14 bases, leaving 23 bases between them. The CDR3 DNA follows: TGTGCCAGCAGTTTTGTCGATGGCGGGGGCCATCTCGAGTTCTTC. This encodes CASSFVDGGGHLEFF.

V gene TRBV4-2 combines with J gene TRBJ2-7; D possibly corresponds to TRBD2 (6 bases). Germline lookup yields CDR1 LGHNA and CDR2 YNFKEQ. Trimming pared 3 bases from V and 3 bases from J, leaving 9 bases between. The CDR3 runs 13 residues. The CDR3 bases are TGTGCCAGCAGCCATGTGGGGGGCTACGAGCAGTACTTC. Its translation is CASSHVGGYEQYF.

The DNA for the CDR3 is TGTGCCAGTAGTAACACCCCCAATTCACCCCTCCACTTT. It encodes CASSNTPNSPLHF. The chain combines TRBV19 with TRBJ1-6; D not certain. The CDR3 loop spans 13 amino acids. V was trimmed by 4 bases and J by 7 bases, leaving 8 bases between them. Germline CDR1 and CDR2: LNHDA and SQIVND (reference sequence). Based on the CDR3 plus reference TRBV19 and TRBJ1-6, the full variable domain is DGGITQSPKYLFRKEGQNVTLSCEQNLNHDAMYWYRQDPGQGLRLIYYSQIVNDFQKGDIAEGYSVSREKKESFPLTVTSAQKNPTAFYLCASSNTPNSPLHFGNGTRLTVT.

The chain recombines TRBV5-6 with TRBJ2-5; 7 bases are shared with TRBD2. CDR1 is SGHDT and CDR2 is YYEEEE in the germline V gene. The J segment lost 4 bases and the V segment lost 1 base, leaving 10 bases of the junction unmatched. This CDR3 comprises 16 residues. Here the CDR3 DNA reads TGTGCCAGCAGCTTGAGTCAGTTTTCGGGGGGAGAGACCCAGTACTTC. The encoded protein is CASSLSQFSGGETQYF.

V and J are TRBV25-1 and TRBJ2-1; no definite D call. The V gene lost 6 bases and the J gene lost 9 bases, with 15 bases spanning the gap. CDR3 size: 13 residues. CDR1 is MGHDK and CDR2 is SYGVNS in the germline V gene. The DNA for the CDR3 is TGTGCCAGCAGCCGGGCCCGGCTCGGTGAGCAGTTCTTC. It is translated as CASSRARLGEQFF.

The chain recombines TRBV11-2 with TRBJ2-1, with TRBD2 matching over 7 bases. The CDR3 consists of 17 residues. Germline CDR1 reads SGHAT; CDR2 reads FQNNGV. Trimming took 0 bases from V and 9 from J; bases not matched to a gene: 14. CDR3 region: CASSLDLWRESGGEQFF. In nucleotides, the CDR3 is TGTGCCAGCAGCTTAGATCTCTGGCGGGAGTCGGGAGGTGAGCAGTTCTTC.

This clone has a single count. CDR3 sequence: CASSYAPFSAGELFF. The CDR3 DNA sequence: TGTGCCAGCAGTTACGCCCCATTCTCGGCCGGGGAGCTGTTTTTT. The rearrangement links TRBV6-5 to TRBJ2-2; D unresolved. The CDR3 consists of 15 residues. Deletions cut 2 bases from V and 6 bases from J, with 13 bases between. Germline-derived CDR1 and CDR2 are MNHEY and SVGAGI.

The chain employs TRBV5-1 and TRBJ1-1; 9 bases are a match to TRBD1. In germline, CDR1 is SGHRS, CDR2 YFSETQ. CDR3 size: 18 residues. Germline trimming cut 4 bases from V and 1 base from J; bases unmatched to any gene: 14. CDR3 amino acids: CASSTGQGPTHPNTEAFF. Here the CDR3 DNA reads TGCGCCAGCAGCACCGGACAGGGGCCGACCCACCCGAACACTGAAGCTTTCTTT.

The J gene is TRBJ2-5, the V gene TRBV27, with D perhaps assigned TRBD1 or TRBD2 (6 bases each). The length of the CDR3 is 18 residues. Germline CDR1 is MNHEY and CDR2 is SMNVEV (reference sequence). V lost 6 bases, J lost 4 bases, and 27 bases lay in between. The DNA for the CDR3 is TGTGCCAGCAGATCAGGGGTGGGCCAGGGAGGAGTGGGAGAGACCCAGTACTTC. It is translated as CASRSGVGQGGVGETQYF.

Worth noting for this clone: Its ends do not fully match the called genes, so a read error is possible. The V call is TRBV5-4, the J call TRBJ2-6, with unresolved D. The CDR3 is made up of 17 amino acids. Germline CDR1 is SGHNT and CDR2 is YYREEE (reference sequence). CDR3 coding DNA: TGCGCCAGCAGCCAAGATTTAGTAGGTCCTGGGGCCAACGTCCTGACTTTC. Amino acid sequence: CASSQDLVGPGANVLTF.

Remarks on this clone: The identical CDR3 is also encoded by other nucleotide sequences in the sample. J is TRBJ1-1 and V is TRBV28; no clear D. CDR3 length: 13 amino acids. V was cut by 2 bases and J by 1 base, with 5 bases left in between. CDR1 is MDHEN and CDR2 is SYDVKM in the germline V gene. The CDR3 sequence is CASSLSPNTEAFF. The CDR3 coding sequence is TGTGCCAGCAGTTTAAGTCCGAACACTGAAGCTTTCTTT.

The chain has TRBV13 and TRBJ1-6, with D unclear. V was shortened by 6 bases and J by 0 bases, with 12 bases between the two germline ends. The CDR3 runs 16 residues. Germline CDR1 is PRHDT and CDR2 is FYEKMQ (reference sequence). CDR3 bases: TGTGCCAGCAGAAGCTCAACCGTCTCCTATAATTCACCCCTCCACTTT. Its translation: CASRSSTVSYNSPLHF.

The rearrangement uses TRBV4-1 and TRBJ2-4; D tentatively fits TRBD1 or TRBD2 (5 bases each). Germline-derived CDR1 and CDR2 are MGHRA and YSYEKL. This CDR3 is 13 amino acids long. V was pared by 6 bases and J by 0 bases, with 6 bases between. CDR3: CASRGVAKNIQYF. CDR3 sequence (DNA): TGCGCCAGCAGGGGGGTAGCCAAAAACATTCAGTACTTC.

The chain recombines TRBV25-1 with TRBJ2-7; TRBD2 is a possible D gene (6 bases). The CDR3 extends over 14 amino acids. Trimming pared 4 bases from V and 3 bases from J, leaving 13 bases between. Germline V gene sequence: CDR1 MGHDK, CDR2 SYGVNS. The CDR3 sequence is CASSGLDGSYEQYF. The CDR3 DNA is TGTGCCAGCAGTGGACTAGACGGAAGCTACGAGCAGTACTTC.

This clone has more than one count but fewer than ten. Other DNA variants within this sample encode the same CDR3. CDR3 sequence (DNA): TGTGCCAGCAGCTTAGGGGGTGAGCAGTTCTTC. Protein sequence: CASSLGGEQFF. The chain links TRBV7-9 to TRBJ2-1; D unresolved. Trimming cost V 1 base and J 9 bases, with 4 bases left between them. From germline, CDR1 is SEHNR and CDR2 FQNEAQ (reference sequence). The CDR3 is made up of 11 amino acids.

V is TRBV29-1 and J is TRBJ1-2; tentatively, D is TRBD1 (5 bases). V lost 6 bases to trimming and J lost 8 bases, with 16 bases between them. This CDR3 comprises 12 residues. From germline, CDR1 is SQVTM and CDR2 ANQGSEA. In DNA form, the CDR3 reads TGCAGCGTCGTGGGACTATGGGAAGGCTACACCTTC. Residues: CSVVGLWEGYTF.

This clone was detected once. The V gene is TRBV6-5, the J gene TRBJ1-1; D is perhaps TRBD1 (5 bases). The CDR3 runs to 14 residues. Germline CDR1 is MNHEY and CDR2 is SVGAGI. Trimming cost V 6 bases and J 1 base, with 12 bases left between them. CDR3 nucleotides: TGTGCCAGCAGCTGGGACGGATGGAACACTGAAGCTTTCTTT. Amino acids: CASSWDGWNTEAFF.